Below, 20 T cell receptor beta chains from the same sample are listed, as sequenced in a study of beta chain features in type 1 diabetes. Findings and caveats of the study: Within each of all four CD4+ subsets, Type 1 diabetes patients had TCRB CDR3s that were moderately but significantly shorter.

These receptors' antigens are unknown. Expressed TCRB transcripts got sequenced, as all isolated RNA was reverse transcribed. Profiling relied on immunoSEQ multiplex PCR, and the TCRdb table lists in-frame clones only, not all of them. The sample contains around 160,000 clones, around 8.6% of which appear only once. Sequencing input: central memory CD4+ T cells from blood. The receptors were gathered from a woman aged 18 to 35 with type 1 diabetes.

The CDR3 DNA reads as TGTGCCAGCAGAGGACTAGCGGGAGATCTCGGGGAGCTGTTTTTT. This codes for CASRGLAGDLGELFF. The V and J genes are TRBV2 and TRBJ2-2, with 13 bases lining up with TRBD2. V shed 6 bases and J 7 bases; nucleotides not matched to a gene: 5. There are 15 residues in the CDR3. Per the germline V gene, CDR1 is SNHLY and CDR2 is FYNNEI.

The gene calls are TRBV4-3 and TRBJ2-2; TRBD2 aligns across 8 bases. The germline CDR1 and CDR2 sequences are LGHNA and YSLEER. The CDR3 runs to 17 residues. V dropped 0 bases and J dropped 3; count of bases not matched to a gene: 6. CDR3 amino acids: CASSQDAGGGYTGELFF. CDR3 in DNA: TGCGCCAGCAGCCAAGACGCGGGCGGGGGGTACACCGGGGAGCTGTTTTTT.

The chain recombines TRBV10-1 with TRBJ2-3; D not certain. Trimming cost V 2 bases and J 6 bases, with 6 bases left between them. There are 12 residues in the CDR3. CDR1 is WNHNN and CDR2 is SYGVQD in the germline V gene (reference sequence). DNA of the CDR3: TGCGCCAGCAGTGAGCACGGGGATACGCAGTATTTT. As protein: CASSEHGDTQYF.

The chain employs TRBV4-2 and TRBJ1-5; D possibly corresponds to TRBD1 (5 bases). The V gene lost 7 bases and the J gene lost 4 bases, with 8 bases spanning the gap. There are 12 residues in the CDR3. Germline V gene sequence: CDR1 LGHNA, CDR2 YNFKEQ. CDR3 sequence reads: CASIGGNQPQHF. In nucleotides, the CDR3 is TGTGCCAGCATCGGGGGGAATCAGCCCCAGCATTTT.

This clone showed up just a few times. Other DNA sequences in this specimen translate into the identical CDR3. J is TRBJ2-7 and V is TRBV19; TRBD2 is a possible D gene (6 bases). Deletions cut 3 bases from V and 4 bases from J, with 7 bases between. Germline V gene sequence: CDR1 LNHDA, CDR2 SQIVND (reference sequence). CDR3 length: 12 residues. The CDR3 loop reads CASSIRGYEQYF. The CDR3 DNA sequence: TGTGCCAGTAGTATCCGGGGGTACGAGCAGTACTTC.

J is TRBJ2-3 and V is TRBV6-6, with a tentative D call TRBD2 (5 bases). The CDR3 covers 13 residues. Germline CDR1 and CDR2: MNHNY and SVGAGI (reference sequence). V was trimmed by 5 bases and J by 9 bases, leaving 15 bases between them. As DNA, the CDR3 is TGTGCCAGCAGTGCCTTCACCGGGAAAACGCAGTATTTT. As protein: CASSAFTGKTQYF.

This clone has more than one count but fewer than ten. The chain combines TRBV30 with TRBJ1-2; 8 bases fit TRBD1. This CDR3 has 12 residues. Germline V gene sequence: CDR1 GTSNPN, CDR2 SVGIG (reference sequence). The V segment lost 5 bases and the J segment 7 bases; nucleotides outside the gene matches: 6. CDR3 protein: CAWDRGEGGYTF. The CDR3 region has the DNA TGTGCCTGGGACAGGGGAGAGGGTGGCTACACCTTC.

This clone was observed a few times. V gene TRBV25-1 combines with J gene TRBJ1-5, with D possibly matching TRBD1 (6 bases). Germline CDR1 is MGHDK and CDR2 is SYGVNS. Trimming stripped 6 bases from V and 9 bases from J, with 15 bases between. The CDR3 totals 13 residues. The CDR3 is CASRDSNLGPQHF. The CDR3 DNA reads TGTGCCAGCAGGGACAGTAACCTGGGGCCCCAGCATTTT.

This clone occurred a few times. Here the CDR3 DNA reads TGTGCCAGCAGCTTAGGGGGTGTCGGGAGGGACAATGAGCAGTTCTTC. It specifies CASSLGGVGRDNEQFF. This rearrangement joins TRBV7-9 to TRBJ2-1, with 8 bases that match TRBD2. This CDR3 comprises 16 residues. CDR1 and CDR2 from the germline V gene are SEHNR and FQNEAQ (reference sequence). The V gene end was trimmed by 1 base and the J gene end by 5 bases; junction bases not matched to a gene: 7.

This clone was seen ten or more times. The J gene is TRBJ2-6, the V gene TRBV4-3, with unresolved D. CDR3 size: 14 residues. Per germline, CDR1 LGHNA and CDR2 YSLEER. V gave up 5 bases and J gave up 0 bases, with 5 bases separating them. CDR3 sequence (DNA): TGCGCCAGCAGCGGCTTCTCTGGGGCCAACGTCCTGACTTTC. Protein product: CASSGFSGANVLTF.

V is TRBV5-1 and J is TRBJ1-1; a weak D match, TRBD1 (6 bases). With 4 bases removed from V and 1 base from J, the gap between germline ends came to 11 bases. The V gene's germline CDR1 is SGHRS and CDR2 YFSETQ. The CDR3 totals 14 residues. DNA for the CDR3: TGCGCCAGCAGCCACGGACAGTCGAACACTGAAGCTTTCTTT. It encodes CASSHGQSNTEAFF. Drawing the rest from reference TRBV5-1 and TRBJ1-1, the complete variable domain is KAGVTQTPRYLIKTRGQQVTLSCSPISGHRSVSWYQQTPGQGLQFLFEYFSETQRNKGNFPGRFSGRQFSNSRSEMNVSTLELGDSALYLCASSHGQSNTEAFFGQGTRLTVV.

As for this clone: Other nucleotide sequences in the sample specify the same CDR3. The V and J genes are TRBV7-2 and TRBJ1-1, with TRBD1 identical over 7 bases. With 3 bases clipped from V and 1 base from J, the junction kept 2 bases outside the gene matches. The CDR3 sequence is 14 residues long. Germline CDR1 reads SGHTA; CDR2 reads FQGNSA. The CDR3 is CASSFRDRNTEAFF. The DNA for the CDR3 is TGTGCCAGCAGCTTCCGGGACAGGAACACTGAAGCTTTCTTT.

This rearrangement joins TRBV7-3 to TRBJ2-2, with TRBD2 identical over 7 bases. V shed 5 bases, J shed 2 bases, and the junction held 8 bases outside the gene matches. The CDR3 loop spans 16 amino acids. Germline lookup yields CDR1 SGHTA and CDR2 FQGTGA. Here the CDR3 reads CASSPPGGVNTGELFF. The DNA of the CDR3 is TGTGCCAGCAGCCCCCCGGGAGGAGTAAACACCGGGGAGCTGTTTTTT.

The rearrangement uses TRBV19 and TRBJ1-2, with 7 positions matching TRBD1. V dropped 10 bases and J dropped 0; count of bases not matched to a gene: 11. The CDR3 loop spans 15 amino acids. CDR1 is LNHDA, CDR2 SQIVND, per germline (reference sequence). This CDR3 reads CATYGQALSNYGYTF. CDR3 in DNA: TGTGCCACCTACGGACAGGCTCTTTCTAACTATGGCTACACCTTC. The full variable domain, with the rest looked up from reference TRBV19 and TRBJ1-2, is DGGITQSPKYLFRKEGQNVTLSCEQNLNHDAMYWYRQDPGQGLRLIYYSQIVNDFQKGDIAEGYSVSREKKESFPLTVTSAQKNPTAFYLCATYGQALSNYGYTFGSGTRLTVV.

This clone was observed a handful of times. The chain joins TRBV28 to TRBJ1-1; D is unresolved. The length of the CDR3 is 14 residues. Germline V gives CDR1 MDHEN, CDR2 SYDVKM. V lost 6 bases to trimming and J lost 6 bases, with 17 bases between them. DNA for the CDR3: TGTGCCAGCAGAGATGGAATCATGGGCCCTGAAGCTTTCTTT. Translating it yields CASRDGIMGPEAFF.

J is TRBJ1-6 and V is TRBV27, with TRBD1 matching over 7 bases. Germline V CDR1 and CDR2: MNHEY, SMNVEV (reference sequence). V lost 5 bases and J lost 8; bases outside the gene matches: 6. The CDR3 has 14 residues. The CDR3 coding sequence is TGTGCCAGCAGTCCACAGGGGCCGGATTCACCCCTCCACTTT. This sequence encodes CASSPQGPDSPLHF.

The V call is TRBV25-1, the J call TRBJ2-7; tentative D call: TRBD1 (5 bases). Trimming cost V 3 bases and J 3 bases, with 6 bases left between them. Germline CDR1 and CDR2: MGHDK and SYGVNS. The CDR3 has 12 residues. CDR3 in amino acids: CASSDQGYEQYF. For the CDR3, the DNA is TGTGCCAGCAGTGACCAGGGCTACGAGCAGTACTTC.

This clone has a count of ten or more. This specimen includes other DNA sequences encoding the same CDR3. The rearrangement joins TRBV9 to TRBJ2-7, with D perhaps matching TRBD1 (6 bases). Germline assignment: CDR1 SGDLS and CDR2 YYNGEE. Deletions cut 4 bases from V and 6 bases from J, with 17 bases between. CDR3 length: 14 residues. The CDR3 loop reads CASSPRTDLGEQYF. CDR3 DNA: TGTGCCAGCAGCCCCCGGACAGATTTGGGCGAGCAGTACTTC.

In its sample, this clone was seen a few times. The J gene is TRBJ1-2, the V gene TRBV7-9; TRBD1 matches 11 bases. V lost 5 bases, J lost 7 bases, and 15 bases stayed unmatched. CDR1 is SEHNR and CDR2 is FQNEAQ in the germline V gene (reference sequence). This CDR3 is 17 amino acids long. CDR3 in amino acids: CASSELYLDRGHGGYTF. CDR3 DNA: TGTGCCAGCAGCGAGCTGTACTTGGACAGGGGGCATGGTGGCTACACCTTC.

V and J are TRBV29-1 and TRBJ2-1; D is possibly TRBD2 (5 bases). V lost 5 bases and J 4 bases, leaving 18 bases between the germline ends. CDR1 and CDR2 from the germline V gene are SQVTM and ANQGSEA. The CDR3 runs to 15 residues. CDR3 sequence reads: CSVTPDRGLYNEQFF. The CDR3 bases are TGCAGCGTTACCCCGGATCGTGGACTTTACAATGAGCAGTTCTTC.